This T cell receptor (beta chain) was captured by sequencing in a study of Ad26.COV2.S vaccination and SARS-CoV-2 variants. Across the whole study: Vaccine-arm donor from the placebo-controlled COV1001 Ad26.COV2.S trial.

About this clone: What it recognizes is unknown.

This sample's treatment: roughly 18 received Ad26.COV2.S at low or high dose, single or two shots; roughly 5 received placebo; per-sample allocation not given. Specimen acquisition occurred on day 63 following the initial vaccine or placebo injection. The vaccine delivered Wuhan-strain SARS-CoV-2 spike through an Ad26 vector. Study-level results: Vaccine recipients had higher spike-specific TCR breadth than placebo recipients. Placebo and vaccine recipients had non-spike TCR breadth that was similar.

Generated by immunoSEQ multiplex PCR, the TCRdb table keeps only in-frame clones and is missing some. The sample contains around 450,000 clones, 90% of which appear only once. This CDR3 is built from 14 residues. Looked up from germline, CDR1 is SEHNR and CDR2 is FQNEAQ (reference sequence). V shed 5 bases and J shed 3 bases, with 13 bases lying between them. This sequence joins TRBV7-9 and TRBJ1-1; tentative D call: TRBD1 (5 bases). The sample here was peripheral blood, taken in a trial of Ad26.COV2.S vaccine versus placebo. The TCR sequence derives from a person between 18 and 65 years old who received the Ad26.COV2.S COVID-19 vaccine or a placebo. The CDR3 loop is CASSPRPRDTEAFF. CDR3 nucleotide sequence: TGTGCCAGCAGCCCAAGACCCAGGGACACTGAAGCTTTCTTT.